Below are 11 T cell receptor beta chains sequenced from a single sample in a study of shared clonotypes between healthy human individuals. Some clones are missing from TCRdb's copy, which holds only in-frame ones; the method was immunoSEQ multiplex PCR. Here the sample spans fewer than 1.8 million clones, 98% to 99% being singletons. The specimen sequenced was naive CD4+ T cells sorted from blood. Subset of the sample: CD45RA+ positively selected. These receptors came from a man between 25 and 39 years old in good health.

This sequence joins TRBV18 and TRBJ2-3; TRBD2 agrees at 10 bases. The CDR3 is made up of 16 amino acids. The V gene end was trimmed by 4 bases and the J gene end by 2 bases; junction bases not matched to a gene: 6. The V gene's germline CDR1 is KGHSH and CDR2 LQKENI. The DNA of the CDR3 is TGTGCCAGCTCACTGACCGGGACTAGCGCCACAGATACGCAGTATTTT. Its translation: CASSLTGTSATDTQYF.

This clone was detected only once. The gene calls are TRBV6-6 and TRBJ2-7, with 10 nucleotides matching TRBD2. CDR1 and CDR2 from the germline V gene are MNHNY and SVGAGI (reference sequence). The CDR3 contains 14 residues. Germline trimming cut 6 bases from V and 1 base from J; bases unmatched to any gene: 3. CDR3: CASSRTSGSYEQYF. In DNA form, the CDR3 reads TGTGCCAGCAGCCGGACTAGCGGTTCCTACGAGCAGTACTTC.

The chain couples TRBV11-2 to TRBJ2-1; 8 bases align to TRBD2. V shed 4 bases, J shed 9 bases, and the junction held 14 bases outside the gene matches. The V gene's germline CDR1 is SGHAT and CDR2 FQNNGV. This CDR3 spans 16 amino acids. This chain's CDR3 is CASSYVPAGVGSEQFF. In DNA, the CDR3 is TGTGCCAGCAGCTATGTCCCAGCGGGAGTAGGCAGTGAGCAGTTCTTC.

This clone is a singleton in its sample. The J gene is TRBJ1-5, the V gene TRBV28, with D uncertain. Per the germline V gene, CDR1 is MDHEN and CDR2 is SYDVKM. The V end was cut by 6 bases, the J end by 4 bases, with 13 bases between. The CDR3 extends over 14 amino acids. CDR3 in amino acids: CASSQPPRNQPQHF. Written as DNA, the CDR3 is TGTGCCAGCAGCCAACCTCCCAGGAATCAGCCCCAGCATTTT. The full variable domain, with the rest looked up from reference TRBV28 and TRBJ1-5, is DVKVTQSSRYLVKRTGEKVFLECVQDMDHENMFWYRQDPGLGLRLIYFSYDVKMKEKGDIPEGYSVSREKKERFSLILESASTNQTSMYLCASSQPPRNQPQHFGDGTRLSIL.

V and J are TRBV6-6 and TRBJ1-4, with a possible D match to TRBD1 (6 bases). With 2 bases removed from V and 14 bases from J, the gap between germline ends came to 21 bases. The CDR3 is 15 residues long. Germline loops: CDR1 MNHNY, CDR2 SVGAGI (reference sequence). The CDR3 region is CASSYLLPGTSGLFF. DNA for the CDR3: TGTGCCAGCAGTTACCTTCTTCCCGGGACATCGGGCCTGTTTTTT.

The chain combines TRBV28 with TRBJ2-1; TRBD2 matches 13 bases. Germline assignment: CDR1 MDHEN and CDR2 SYDVKM. This CDR3 contains 17 residues. V lost 5 bases to trimming and J lost 5 bases; unmatched junction nucleotides: 9. In DNA form, the CDR3 reads TGTGCCAGCAGTACTTTCGGACTAGCGGGAGTCAACAATGAGCAGTTCTTC. Translation gives CASSTFGLAGVNNEQFF.

This sequence joins TRBV25-1 and TRBJ2-4; 7 nucleotides match TRBD1. Germline values: CDR1 MGHDK, CDR2 SYGVNS. V gave up 3 bases and J gave up 5 bases; unmatched junction bases: 10. The CDR3 loop spans 16 amino acids. CDR3 sequence reads: CASSEPGSGTENIQYF. The CDR3 DNA sequence: TGTGCCAGCAGTGAGCCCGGCTCCGGGACAGAAAACATTCAGTACTTC.

V usage is TRBV11-3 and J usage is TRBJ2-2; the match to TRBD1 covers 7 bases. This CDR3 comprises 18 residues. V dropped 5 bases and J dropped 2; count of bases not matched to a gene: 14. The germline gives CDR1 SGHNT, CDR2 YENEEA. CDR3 amino acids: CASSGYRGPNLNTGELFF. The CDR3 coding sequence is TGTGCCAGCAGCGGGTACAGGGGACCTAACTTAAACACCGGGGAGCTGTTTTTT.

This clone was detected only once. This CDR3 reads CASSESWTGDDQPQHF. Here the CDR3 DNA reads TGCGCCAGCAGTGAGTCGTGGACAGGGGACGATCAGCCCCAGCATTTT. The chain carries TRBV10-2 and TRBJ1-5; 9 bases match TRBD1. CDR1 is WSHSY, CDR2 SAAADI, per germline. Trimming took 0 bases from V and 5 from J; bases not matched to a gene: 5. CDR3 length equals 16 residues.

This chain connects TRBV18 to TRBJ1-2, with D possibly matching TRBD1 (5 bases). Trimming cost V 2 bases and J 3 bases, with 10 bases left between them. The CDR3 length is 14 residues. Germline CDR1 reads KGHSH; CDR2 reads LQKENI. CDR3 sequence reads: CASSPGGADYGYTF. The CDR3 DNA follows: TGTGCCAGCTCACCAGGAGGGGCAGACTATGGCTACACCTTC.

This clone was observed a single time. The genes are TRBV5-1 and TRBJ2-1; 10 nucleotides match TRBD2. The germline V gene encodes CDR1 SGHRS and CDR2 YFSETQ. V dropped 0 bases and J dropped 6; count of bases not matched to a gene: 9. The CDR3 loop spans 17 amino acids. The CDR3 sequence is CASSLEPAGGGSNEQFF. The CDR3 DNA reads as TGCGCCAGCAGCTTGGAACCAGCGGGAGGGGGGTCCAATGAGCAGTTCTTC.